The rows below give T cell receptor beta chains drawn from one sample of a study of control samples from healthy donors and cancer patients. The method was immunoSEQ multiplex PCR; TCRdb's version includes in-frame clones alone and lacks a portion of them. In the table there are about 49,000 clones, approximately 86% of which are singletons. The material sequenced was PBMCs. These receptors came from a woman between 50 and 59 years old with lung cancer. The CDR3 runs from the conserved cysteine through the conserved F or W. The D gene is left open where the match is weak. Only part of the rows carry a size: once, few, many, or a class if the clone is expanded.

d_gene: TRBD1; j_gene: TRBJ2-1; v_gene: TRBV7-2; abundance: -; CDR3nt: TGTGCCAGCAGCTTCGGACAGGGTGCCTACAATGAGCAGTTCTTC; CDR3aa: CASSFGQGAYNEQFF
d_gene: -; j_gene: TRBJ2-2; v_gene: TRBV7-3; abundance: -; CDR3nt: TGTGCCAGCAGCTTAGGCAGGATAATCACCGGGGAGCTGTTTTTT; CDR3aa: CASSLGRIITGELFF
d_gene: TRBD1; j_gene: TRBJ1-2; v_gene: TRBV5-5; abundance: -; CDR3nt: TGTGCCAGCAGCTTTCCGGGACAGAAAGACTATGGCTACACCTTC; CDR3aa: CASSFPGQKDYGYTF
d_gene: -; j_gene: TRBJ2-1; v_gene: TRBV11-2; abundance: -; CDR3nt: TGTGCCAGCAGCTTCGGGGTGGAGGGGGCGAATGAGCAGTTCTTC; CDR3aa: CASSFGVEGANEQFF
d_gene: TRBD1; j_gene: TRBJ1-5; v_gene: TRBV2; abundance: -; CDR3nt: TGTGCCAGCACTTTACAGGGGGCTAACAATCAGCCCCAGCATTTT; CDR3aa: CASTLQGANNQPQHF
d_gene: -; j_gene: TRBJ2-7; v_gene: TRBV7-2; abundance: once; CDR3nt: TGTGCCAGCGAGGTGTTAGGGACTTACGAGCAGTACTTC; CDR3aa: CASEVLGTYEQYF
d_gene: -; j_gene: TRBJ1-5; v_gene: TRBV10-3; abundance: -; CDR3nt: TGTGCCATCAGTGAGGGGAGAGAGGAGCGGCCCCAGCATTTT; CDR3aa: CAISEGREERPQHF
d_gene: TRBD2; j_gene: TRBJ2-1; v_gene: TRBV18; abundance: -; CDR3nt: TGTGCCAGCTCACCACCACAAGCGGGGGGGAAAAATGAGCAGTTCTTC; CDR3aa: CASSPPQAGGKNEQFF
d_gene: -; j_gene: TRBJ2-2; v_gene: TRBV11-3; abundance: -; CDR3nt: TGTGCCAGCAGCTTCAGGGGCAACACCGGGGAGCTGTTTTTT; CDR3aa: CASSFRGNTGELFF
d_gene: -; j_gene: TRBJ1-2; v_gene: TRBV6-6; abundance: few; CDR3nt: TGTGCCAGCACCAATGGGATCTATGGCTACACCTTC; CDR3aa: CASTNGIYGYTF
d_gene: TRBD1; j_gene: TRBJ2-7; v_gene: TRBV27; abundance: once; CDR3nt: TGTGCCAGCAGTCCCGGGACAGGGGTTACCTACGAGCAGTACTTC; CDR3aa: CASSPGTGVTYEQYF
d_gene: TRBD2; j_gene: TRBJ2-1; v_gene: TRBV19; abundance: once; CDR3nt: TGTGCCAGTAGTACCGGACTAGCATACAATGAGCAGTTCTTC; CDR3aa: CASSTGLAYNEQFF
d_gene: -; j_gene: TRBJ1-1; v_gene: TRBV6-5; abundance: -; CDR3nt: TGTGCCAGCAACTACGGGAACACTGAAGCTTTCTTT; CDR3aa: CASNYGNTEAFF
d_gene: TRBD1; j_gene: TRBJ2-1; v_gene: TRBV7-9; abundance: -; CDR3nt: TGTGCCAGCAGCTTAGTATCAGGACAGGGGGTCCATGAGCAGTTCTTC; CDR3aa: CASSLVSGQGVHEQFF
d_gene: -; j_gene: TRBJ1-2; v_gene: TRBV28; abundance: -; CDR3nt: TGTGCCAGCAGTTTTAGGGGCGGCTATGGCTACACCTTC; CDR3aa: CASSFRGGYGYTF
d_gene: TRBD1; j_gene: TRBJ2-7; v_gene: TRBV30; abundance: -; CDR3nt: TGCGCTGGGGACAGGGCTGACGAGCAGTACTTC; CDR3aa: CAGDRADEQYF
d_gene: -; j_gene: TRBJ1-4; v_gene: TRBV29-1; abundance: -; CDR3nt: TGCAGCGTTAAGGGGAGCGAAAAACTGTTTTTT; CDR3aa: CSVKGSEKLFF
d_gene: -; j_gene: TRBJ2-1; v_gene: TRBV7-3; abundance: -; CDR3nt: TGTGCCAGCAGTCCGGGGATAAGCAATGAGCAGTTCTTC; CDR3aa: CASSPGISNEQFF
d_gene: -; j_gene: TRBJ2-7; v_gene: TRBV27; abundance: -; CDR3nt: TGTGCCAGCAGTTCCCCTGGGCAGGAGCAGTACTTC; CDR3aa: CASSSPGQEQYF
d_gene: -; j_gene: TRBJ2-1; v_gene: TRBV5-1; abundance: -; CDR3nt: TGCGCCAGCAGCTTGGCCGTGGATGAGCAGTTCTTC; CDR3aa: CASSLAVDEQFF
d_gene: -; j_gene: TRBJ1-1; v_gene: TRBV28; abundance: once; CDR3nt: TGTGCCAGCAGTCCGACTCAGGCGAACACTGAAGCTTTCTTT; CDR3aa: CASSPTQANTEAFF
d_gene: -; j_gene: TRBJ2-7; v_gene: TRBV6-5; abundance: -; CDR3nt: TGTGCCAGCCGAAAACCTACCTCCTACGAGCAGTACTTC; CDR3aa: CASRKPTSYEQYF
d_gene: -; j_gene: TRBJ1-1; v_gene: TRBV27; abundance: -; CDR3nt: TGTGCCAGCAGTTTAAACCCCGGTGCCACTGAAGCTTTCTTT; CDR3aa: CASSLNPGATEAFF
d_gene: -; j_gene: TRBJ1-1; v_gene: TRBV19; abundance: once; CDR3nt: TGTGCCAGTAGTCTGGTAATGAACACTGAAGCTTTCTTT; CDR3aa: CASSLVMNTEAFF
d_gene: -; j_gene: TRBJ1-1; v_gene: TRBV5-4; abundance: -; CDR3nt: TGTGCCAGCAGCTTCGGAGGGTTCACTGAAGCTTTCTTT; CDR3aa: CASSFGGFTEAFF
d_gene: TRBD2; j_gene: TRBJ2-7; v_gene: TRBV5-1; abundance: -; CDR3nt: TGCGCCAGCAGCTCAGGACTAGAACCTTACGAGCAGTACTTC; CDR3aa: CASSSGLEPYEQYF
d_gene: -; j_gene: TRBJ2-3; v_gene: TRBV10-3; abundance: -; CDR3nt: TGTGCCATCAGTGTCCGGGACCCGGGAACAGATACGCAGTATTTT; CDR3aa: CAISVRDPGTDTQYF
d_gene: -; j_gene: TRBJ1-1; v_gene: TRBV11-3; abundance: -; CDR3nt: TGTGCCAGCAGCCCCCCGATTAGTAACACTGAAGCTTTCTTT; CDR3aa: CASSPPISNTEAFF
d_gene: -; j_gene: TRBJ2-5; v_gene: TRBV4-2; abundance: -; CDR3nt: TGTGCCAGCAGCCAGGGGGACTCTCCAGAGACCCAGTACTTC; CDR3aa: CASSQGDSPETQYF
d_gene: -; j_gene: TRBJ1-2; v_gene: TRBV6-5; abundance: -; CDR3nt: TGTGCCAGCAAGTGGGGCTCTAACTATGGCTACACCTTC; CDR3aa: CASKWGSNYGYTF
d_gene: -; j_gene: TRBJ1-1; v_gene: TRBV6-6; abundance: -; CDR3nt: TGTGCCAGCAGTTACCGAGGGCCCAGAATGAACACTGAAGCTTTCTTT; CDR3aa: CASSYRGPRMNTEAFF
d_gene: -; j_gene: TRBJ1-2; v_gene: TRBV28; abundance: once; CDR3nt: TGTGCCAGCAGTTTTCGGGGGCGGGTCTATGGCTACACCTTC; CDR3aa: CASSFRGRVYGYTF
d_gene: TRBD1; j_gene: TRBJ1-1; v_gene: TRBV6-6; abundance: -; CDR3nt: TGTGCCAGCAGTCAACTGGACAGGGGAAACACTGAAGCTTTCTTT; CDR3aa: CASSQLDRGNTEAFF
d_gene: -; j_gene: TRBJ1-5; v_gene: TRBV15; abundance: -; CDR3nt: TGTGCCACCAGCAGAACCAGAGAGGGCAATCAGCCCCAGCATTTT; CDR3aa: CATSRTREGNQPQHF
d_gene: -; j_gene: TRBJ1-5; v_gene: TRBV4-3; abundance: -; CDR3nt: TGCGCCAGCAGCCAAGAAGGCTTCGGGCAGCCCCAGCATTTT; CDR3aa: CASSQEGFGQPQHF
d_gene: -; j_gene: TRBJ1-6; v_gene: TRBV7-2; abundance: -; CDR3nt: TGTGCCAGCAGCTCCACTTATAATTCACCCCTCCACTTT; CDR3aa: CASSSTYNSPLHF
d_gene: TRBD1; j_gene: TRBJ2-7; v_gene: TRBV19; abundance: -; CDR3nt: TGTGCCAGTGGACAGGGGGCGGACTACGAGCAGTACTTC; CDR3aa: CASGQGADYEQYF
d_gene: -; j_gene: TRBJ1-1; v_gene: TRBV5-4; abundance: -; CDR3nt: TGTGCCAGCAGCCTCTCTCATCAAACTTCCACAGGGATGAACACTGAAGCTTTCTTT; CDR3aa: CASSLSHQTSTGMNTEAFF
d_gene: TRBD1; j_gene: TRBJ1-1; v_gene: TRBV10-3; abundance: -; CDR3nt: TGTGCCAGTGGACAGGGGGCTGGGAACACTGAAGCTTTCTTT; CDR3aa: CASGQGAGNTEAFF
d_gene: TRBD1; j_gene: TRBJ1-6; v_gene: TRBV7-9; abundance: -; CDR3nt: TGTGCCAGCAGCTTAACTTTTAGGGGACAGGGGGCTTCACCCCTCCACTTT; CDR3aa: CASSLTFRGQGASPLHF
d_gene: -; j_gene: TRBJ1-1; v_gene: TRBV5-1; abundance: few; CDR3nt: TGCGCCAGCAGCTTGGGTCCACCCAACACTGAAGCTTTCTTT; CDR3aa: CASSLGPPNTEAFF
d_gene: TRBD1; j_gene: TRBJ1-2; v_gene: TRBV19; abundance: -; CDR3nt: TGTGCCAGTAGTAGAGCCGGGACAGGCGATTATGGCTACACCTTC; CDR3aa: CASSRAGTGDYGYTF